This T cell receptor (beta chain) originates from a study of cytomegalovirus exposure and HLA in healthy donors. Study outcomes and limitations: First-cohort TCR clusters tended to co-occur in the 90 to 150 validation repertoires, a later analysis found. While the bulk of TCR sequences proved rare, some public TCRs turned up in many donors. Among TCR beta chains, those listed as cytomegalovirus-associated numbered around 180.

The table came from immunoSEQ multiplex PCR; TCRdb's copy has only in-frame clones and leaves some out. The repertoire holds 220,000 or so clones, with 75% to 90% as singletons. Comment on this clone: Its target is not known.

The source of this sequence is a woman in her thirties in good health and CMV-seropositive. The sequenced sample was PBMCs.

The DNA for the CDR3 is TGTGCCAGCAGTGCTGGCCAACTCTCCTACGAGCAGTACTTC. Encoded protein: CASSAGQLSYEQYF. The rearrangement links TRBV2 to TRBJ2-7; the D is unclear. V was clipped by 4 bases and J by 0 bases, with 10 bases between them. CDR1 SNHLY and CDR2 FYNNEI come from the germline V gene. The CDR3 contains 14 residues.